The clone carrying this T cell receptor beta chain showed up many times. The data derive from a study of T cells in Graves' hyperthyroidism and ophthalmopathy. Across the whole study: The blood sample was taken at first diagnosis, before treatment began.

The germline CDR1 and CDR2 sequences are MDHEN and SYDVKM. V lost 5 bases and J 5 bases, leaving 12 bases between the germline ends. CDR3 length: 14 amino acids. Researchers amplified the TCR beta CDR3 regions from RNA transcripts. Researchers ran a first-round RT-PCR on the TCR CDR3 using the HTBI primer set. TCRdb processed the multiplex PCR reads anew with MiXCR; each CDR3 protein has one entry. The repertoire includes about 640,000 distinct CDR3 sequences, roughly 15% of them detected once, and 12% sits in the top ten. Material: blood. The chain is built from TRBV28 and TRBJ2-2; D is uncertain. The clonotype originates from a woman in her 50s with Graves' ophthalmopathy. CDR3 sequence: CASSPLVGTGELFF. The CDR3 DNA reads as TGTGCCAGCAGTCCGTTGGTCGGAACCGGGGAGCTGTTTTTT.